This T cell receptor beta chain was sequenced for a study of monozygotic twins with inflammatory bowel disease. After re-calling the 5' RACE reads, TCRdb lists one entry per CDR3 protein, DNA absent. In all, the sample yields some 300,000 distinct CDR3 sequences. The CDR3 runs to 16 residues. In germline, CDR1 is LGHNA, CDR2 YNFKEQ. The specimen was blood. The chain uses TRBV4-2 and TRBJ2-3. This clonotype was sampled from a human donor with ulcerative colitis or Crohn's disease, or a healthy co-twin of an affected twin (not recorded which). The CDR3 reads CASCRATSASTDTQYF.